This T cell receptor (beta chain) was identified in a study of blood T cell repertoires in COVID-19. Produced via immunoSEQ multiplex PCR; TCRdb's table is partial and in-frame only. The top ten hold 3% to 3.5% of the sample, which has fewer than 250,000 clones, 70% to 90% seen once. V lost 2 bases, J lost 4 bases, and 6 bases stayed unmatched. This CDR3 region has 16 residues. Germline CDR1 reads MNHEY; CDR2 reads SVGEGT. Sequencing was performed on peripheral blood. The chain recombines TRBV6-2 or TRBV6-3 with TRBJ1-2, with 11 bases matching TRBD1. The source is a man aged 55 to 70 with acute or convalescent COVID-19. The CDR3 region has the DNA TGTGCCAGCAGTTACCTGGGACAGGGGGTCGGCTATGGCTACACCTTC. Protein sequence: CASSYLGQGVGYGYTF.